This is a list of T cell receptor beta chains from one sample in a study of T-cell memory formation after mild COVID-19. TCRdb itself ran the 5' RACE reads through MiXCR, one entry per CDR3 protein. The sample has a few hundred thousand distinct CDR3 sequences; about a sixth are singletons. The material sequenced was PBMCs or a T cell subset sorted from them (not recorded which). The receptors stem from a man between 18 and 35 years old who had mild COVID-19 (a few samples of this study predate the infection). Cell type and time point are not known. Both conserved end residues are part of each CDR3. A D gene is named only where the DNA matches it firmly. Some rows have no size entry. The others give once, few or many, or a class for an expanded clone.

>14|TRBJ2-3|few|TRBV9|TRBD2
CASSVTDGRGGRYF
TGTGCCAGCAGCGTGACAGATGGGCGGGGGGGGCGGTATTTT
>16|TRBJ1-5|few|TRBV4-3|-
CASSQDVASTNQPQHF
TGCGCCAGCAGCCAAGATGTGGCGAGTACAAATCAGCCCCAGCATTTT
>13|TRBJ1-1|few|TRBV5-1|-
CASRSGPNTEAFF
TGCGCCAGCCGTAGCGGTCCGAACACTGAAGCTTTCTTT
>15|TRBJ1-3|-|TRBV7-2|-
CASSLGGLEGNTIYF
TGTGCCAGCAGCTTAGGGGGGCTGGAGGGAAACACCATATATTTT
>13|TRBJ1-3|few|TRBV25-1|-
CASSSSRGNTIYF
TGTGCCAGCAGCAGCAGCCGTGGAAACACCATATATTTT
>14|TRBJ2-1|many|TRBV20-1|-
CSADARRGNNEQFF
TGCAGTGCCGATGCGCGCAGGGGCAACAATGAGCAGTTCTTC
>15|TRBJ2-2|few|TRBV12-3/TRBV12-4|TRBD2
CASSPGLAGAGELFF
TGTGCCAGCAGTCCGGGACTAGCGGGGGCCGGGGAGCTGTTTTTT
>11|TRBJ1-1|few|TRBV20-1|TRBD1
CSASRQGEAFF
TGCAGTGCTAGCCGACAGGGCGAAGCTTTCTTT
>16|TRBJ2-7|-|TRBV10-3|TRBD1
CAISAWDRGTPYEQYF
TGTGCCATCAGTGCTTGGGACAGGGGGACCCCCTACGAGCAGTACTTC
>15|TRBJ2-1|-|TRBV5-1|TRBD2
CASSLLAAAYNEQFF
TGCGCCAGCAGCTTACTAGCGGCAGCCTACAATGAGCAGTTCTTC
>14|TRBJ2-3|few|TRBV9|-
CASSVGSGIDTQYF
TGTGCCAGCAGCGTAGGATCTGGCATAGATACGCAGTATTTT
>13|TRBJ2-7|-|TRBV7-9|TRBD1
CASSRQGAHEQYF
TGTGCCAGCAGCAGACAGGGAGCTCACGAGCAGTACTTC
>13|TRBJ1-5|-|TRBV6-4|-
CASSATYNQPQHF
TGTGCCAGCAGCGCAACCTATAATCAGCCCCAGCATTTT
>13|TRBJ1-1|few|TRBV9|-
CASSVGGTTEAFF
TGTGCCAGCAGCGTAGGCGGGACCACTGAAGCTTTCTTT
>15|TRBJ2-1|few|TRBV4-3|-
CASSQEVTGYNEQFF
TGCGCCAGCAGCCAAGAGGTTACGGGTTACAATGAGCAGTTCTTC
>15|TRBJ2-3|-|TRBV6-2/TRBV6-3|TRBD1
CASSYTGTAPDTQYF
TGTGCCAGCAGTTACACGGGGACAGCACCAGATACGCAGTATTTT
>11|TRBJ2-7|many|TRBV7-2|-
CASSTTYEQYF
TGTGCCAGCAGCACCACCTACGAGCAGTACTTC
>15|TRBJ2-4|few|TRBV7-8|-
CASSRYTLVEDIQYF
TGTGCCAGCAGCCGTTATACCCTAGTAGAAGACATTCAGTACTTC
>15|TRBJ2-3|-|TRBV5-1|-
CASSPYDSSTDTQYF
TGCGCCAGCAGCCCCTATGACAGCAGCACAGATACGCAGTATTTT
>12|TRBJ2-2|-|TRBV6-5|-
CASNGNTGELFF
TGTGCCAGCAACGGAAACACCGGGGAGCTGTTTTTT
>15|TRBJ2-3|few|TRBV18|-
CASSPPSTSTDTQYF
TGTGCCAGCTCACCACCTTCCACTAGCACAGATACGCAGTATTTT
>16|TRBJ2-3|many|TRBV5-6|-
CASSNERRVNGDTQYF
TGTGCCAGCAGCAACGAGCGGCGGGTGAACGGGGATACGCAGTATTTT
>12|TRBJ2-7|few|TRBV30|-
CAWGDGVYEQYF
TGTGCCTGGGGCGACGGAGTCTACGAGCAGTACTTC
>13|TRBJ1-2|few|TRBV29-1|-
CSVAGQPNYGYTF
TGCAGCGTTGCTGGGCAACCTAACTATGGCTACACCTTC
>17|TRBJ2-3|-|TRBV6-2/TRBV6-3|-
CASTQRRSAVGTDTQYF
TGTGCCAGCACCCAAAGGCGCTCGGCAGTAGGAACAGATACGCAGTATTTT
>18|TRBJ2-3|few|TRBV7-6|TRBD2
CASSLFASGGRSTDTQYF
TGTGCCAGCAGCTTATTTGCTAGCGGGGGGCGTAGCACAGATACGCAGTATTTT
>13|TRBJ1-2|-|TRBV25-1|TRBD1
CASSAGTGIGYTF
TGTGCCAGCAGTGCGGGGACAGGGATAGGCTACACCTTC
>16|TRBJ2-4|few|TRBV5-1|-
CASSLNGDVAKNIQYF
TGCGCCAGCAGCTTGAACGGGGACGTAGCCAAAAACATTCAGTACTTC
>14|TRBJ2-2|-|TRBV5-5|-
CASSILGAPGELFF
TGTGCCAGCAGCATCCTGGGGGCTCCCGGGGAGCTGTTTTTT
>12|TRBJ1-1|-|TRBV18|-
CASSPRDEEAFF
TGTGCCAGCTCACCACGGGACGAGGAAGCTTTCTTT
>14|TRBJ1-4|few|TRBV6-5|-
CASSYGQSNEKLFF
TGTGCCAGCAGTTACGGGCAGAGTAATGAAAAACTGTTTTTT
>14|TRBJ2-3|many|TRBV5-1|-
CASSLRRSTDTQYF
TGCGCCAGCAGCTTGAGGAGGAGCACAGATACGCAGTATTTT
>15|TRBJ2-5|-|TRBV5-1|-
CASSLDLTAQETQYF
TGCGCCAGCAGCTTGGATTTGACAGCCCAAGAGACCCAGTACTTC
>16|TRBJ2-6|-|TRBV12-3/TRBV12-4|-
CASSRDTSSGANVLTF
TGTGCCAGCAGTCGGGACACCTCCTCTGGGGCCAACGTCCTGACTTTC
>13|TRBJ2-5|few|TRBV20-1|TRBD2
CSAVSGGKETQYF
TGCAGTGCCGTATCGGGGGGAAAAGAGACCCAGTACTTC
>15|TRBJ2-5|-|TRBV10-3|-
CAISGMSGLQETQYF
TGTGCCATCAGCGGCATGTCTGGGCTTCAAGAGACCCAGTACTTC
>12|TRBJ2-3|-|TRBV20-1|-
CSAGVGTDTQYF
TGCAGTGCTGGGGTTGGCACAGATACGCAGTATTTT
>15|TRBJ1-5|few|TRBV20-1|-
CSARDPKGRDQPQHF
TGCAGTGCTAGAGATCCGAAGGGGCGGGATCAGCCCCAGCATTTT
>16|TRBJ2-1|many|TRBV7-8|TRBD2
CASSLLRRGFYNEQFF
TGTGCCAGCAGCTTATTGCGGCGGGGGTTCTACAATGAGCAGTTCTTC
>15|TRBJ2-2|-|TRBV12-3/TRBV12-4|TRBD1
CASSSGTGVVGELFF
TGTGCCAGCAGTTCTGGGACAGGGGTGGTCGGGGAGCTGTTTTTT
>13|TRBJ1-2|many|TRBV12-3/TRBV12-4|-
CASSSTGSYGYTF
TGTGCCAGCAGTTCGACAGGTTCCTATGGCTACACCTTC
>14|TRBJ2-3|-|TRBV20-1|-
CSASSPQGPDTQYF
TGCAGTGCTAGTAGCCCCCAGGGTCCAGATACGCAGTATTTT
>16|TRBJ2-3|-|TRBV5-4|-
CASSLDGGAGTDTQYF
TGTGCCAGCAGCCTTGACGGGGGCGCGGGCACAGATACGCAGTATTTT
>14|TRBJ2-3|-|TRBV7-9|TRBD1
CASSFGQGADTQYF
TGTGCCAGCAGCTTTGGACAGGGTGCGGATACGCAGTATTTT
>13|TRBJ2-5|-|TRBV6-1|-
CASSEIGQETQYF
TGTGCCAGCAGTGAAATTGGGCAAGAGACCCAGTACTTC